What follows are 9 T cell receptor beta chains derived from one specimen sequenced in a study of shared clonotypes between healthy human individuals. Profiling relied on immunoSEQ multiplex PCR, and the TCRdb table lists in-frame clones only, not all of them. The sample includes roughly 2.2 million clones, over 85% seen only once; the top ten take about 0.41%. Input material: naive CD4+ T cells from PBMCs. The subset denotes: CD45RA+ positively selected. The receptor source for this set is a young man in good health. Some clones in this sample may be carry-over from other donors' samples.

This clone was counted a few times. The chain is built from TRBV29-1 and TRBJ1-5; D is undetermined. The CDR3 consists of 12 residues. Looked up from germline, CDR1 is SQVTM and CDR2 is ANQGSEA. V lost 7 bases and J 0 bases, leaving 7 bases between the germline ends. The CDR3 is CSAGYSNQPQHF. DNA of the CDR3: TGCAGCGCTGGCTATAGCAATCAGCCCCAGCATTTT.

This clone was recorded only once. This chain connects TRBV2 to TRBJ1-5; TRBD1 aligns across 7 bases. In germline, CDR1 is SNHLY, CDR2 FYNNEI. V lost 5 bases, J lost 4 bases, and 8 bases stayed unmatched. CDR3 length: 15 residues. CDR3 in amino acids: CASSPTDRDNQPQHF. CDR3 nucleotide sequence: TGTGCCAGCAGTCCAACAGACAGGGATAATCAGCCCCAGCATTTT.

V gene TRBV4-1 combines with J gene TRBJ1-1, with 12 nucleotides matching TRBD1. Germline V gene sequence: CDR1 MGHRA, CDR2 YSYEKL. V shed 4 bases, J shed 4 bases, and the junction held 7 bases outside the gene matches. The CDR3 has 16 amino acids. The CDR3 DNA reads TGCGCCAGCAGCCGAGGGACAGGGGGCCTGAGCACTGAAGCTTTCTTT. Translated, it gives CASSRGTGGLSTEAFF.

The rearrangement links TRBV28 to TRBJ2-7; D gene uncertain. Trimming removed 2 bases from V and 4 bases from J, with 12 bases in between. CDR3 length: 14 residues. Germline CDR1 and CDR2: MDHEN and SYDVKM. The CDR3 bases are TGTGCCAGCAGTTTAGGTGGCAGATTTTACGAGCAGTACTTC. Residues: CASSLGGRFYEQYF. Complete variable domain (other parts from reference TRBV28 and TRBJ2-7): DVKVTQSSRYLVKRTGEKVFLECVQDMDHENMFWYRQDPGLGLRLIYFSYDVKMKEKGDIPEGYSVSREKKERFSLILESASTNQTSMYLCASSLGGRFYEQYFGPGTRLTVT.

The chain couples TRBV9 to TRBJ2-3, with no clear D. The V end lost 3 bases, the J end lost 6 bases, and 8 bases lay between the germline ends. Germline values: CDR1 SGDLS, CDR2 YYNGEE. CDR3 length: 12 amino acids. The CDR3 DNA sequence: TGTGCCAGCAGCGGACTGTCTGATACGCAGTATTTT. Its protein is CASSGLSDTQYF.

This clone came up a few times. This chain joins TRBV5-4 and TRBJ1-1, with TRBD1 matching over 7 bases. The CDR3 is 15 amino acids. With V trimmed by 4 bases and J by 0 bases, 6 bases remained unmatched. The germline V gene has CDR1 SGHNT and CDR2 YYREEE (reference sequence). For the CDR3, the DNA is TGTGCCAGCAGCCGGGACAGCTTCATGAACACTGAAGCTTTCTTT. This encodes CASSRDSFMNTEAFF.

The CDR3 loop is CASSLNLRENTGELFF. The CDR3 nucleotides read TGTGCCAGCAGCTTAAATCTCAGGGAGAACACCGGGGAGCTGTTTTTT. The chain has TRBV7-7 and TRBJ2-2, with D possibly matching TRBD1 (5 bases). Trimming left V 2 bases short and J 1 base short, with 11 bases between. The CDR3 is 16 amino acids. Germline-derived CDR1 and CDR2 are SSHAT and FNYEAQ (reference sequence).

The chain joins TRBV6-1 to TRBJ1-1; TRBD1 might be the D (6 bases). From germline, CDR1 is MNHNS and CDR2 SASEGT. The CDR3 loop spans 16 amino acids. The germline V and J ends were trimmed by 3 bases and 0 bases, with 14 bases remaining between them. The CDR3 DNA reads TGTGCCAGCAGTGACCGGGGTGGACAGATGAACACTGAAGCTTTCTTT. It yields the protein CASSDRGGQMNTEAFF.

The chain recombines TRBV9 with TRBJ2-7; TRBD1 is a possible D gene (6 bases). Trimming took 3 bases from V and 3 from J, leaving 10 bases between them. Per the germline V gene, CDR1 is SGDLS and CDR2 is YYNGEE. The CDR3 covers 13 residues. CDR3 amino acids: CASSAYRVYEQYF. The DNA of the CDR3 is TGTGCCAGCAGCGCTTACAGGGTCTACGAGCAGTACTTC.